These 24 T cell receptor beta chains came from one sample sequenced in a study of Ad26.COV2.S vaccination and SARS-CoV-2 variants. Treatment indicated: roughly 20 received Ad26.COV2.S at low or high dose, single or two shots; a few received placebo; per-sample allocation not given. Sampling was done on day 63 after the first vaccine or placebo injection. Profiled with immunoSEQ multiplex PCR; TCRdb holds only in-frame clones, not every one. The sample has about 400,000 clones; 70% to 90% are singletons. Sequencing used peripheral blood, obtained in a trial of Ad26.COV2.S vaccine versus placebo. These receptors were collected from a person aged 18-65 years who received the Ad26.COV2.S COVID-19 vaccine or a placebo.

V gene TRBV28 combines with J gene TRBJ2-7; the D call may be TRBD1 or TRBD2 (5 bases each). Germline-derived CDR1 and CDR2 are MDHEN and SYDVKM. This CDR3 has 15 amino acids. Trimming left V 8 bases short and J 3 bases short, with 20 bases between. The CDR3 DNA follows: TGTGCCAGCCAAAATTTCCCGGGACGGTACTACGAGCAGTACTTC. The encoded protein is CASQNFPGRYYEQYF. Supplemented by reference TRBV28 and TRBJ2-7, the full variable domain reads DVKVTQSSRYLVKRTGEKVFLECVQDMDHENMFWYRQDPGLGLRLIYFSYDVKMKEKGDIPEGYSVSREKKERFSLILESASTNQTSMYLCASQNFPGRYYEQYFGPGTRLTVT.

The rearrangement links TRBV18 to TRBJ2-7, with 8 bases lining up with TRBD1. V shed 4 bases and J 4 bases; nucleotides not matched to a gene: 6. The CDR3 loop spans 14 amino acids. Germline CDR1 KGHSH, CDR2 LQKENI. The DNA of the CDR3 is TGTGCCAGCTCACGCCAGGACAGGGCTTACGAGCAGTACTTC. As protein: CASSRQDRAYEQYF.

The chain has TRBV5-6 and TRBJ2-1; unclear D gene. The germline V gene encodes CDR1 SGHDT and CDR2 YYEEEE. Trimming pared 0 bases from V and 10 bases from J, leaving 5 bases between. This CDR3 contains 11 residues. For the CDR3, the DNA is TGTGCCAGCAGCTTGGTGGCGGAGCAGTTCTTC. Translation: CASSLVAEQFF.

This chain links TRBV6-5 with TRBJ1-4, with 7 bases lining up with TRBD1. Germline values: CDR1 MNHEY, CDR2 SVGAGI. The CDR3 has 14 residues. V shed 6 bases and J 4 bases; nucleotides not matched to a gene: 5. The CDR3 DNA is TGTGCCAGCAGAACCGGGACAGATAATGAAAAACTGTTTTTT. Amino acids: CASRTGTDNEKLFF.

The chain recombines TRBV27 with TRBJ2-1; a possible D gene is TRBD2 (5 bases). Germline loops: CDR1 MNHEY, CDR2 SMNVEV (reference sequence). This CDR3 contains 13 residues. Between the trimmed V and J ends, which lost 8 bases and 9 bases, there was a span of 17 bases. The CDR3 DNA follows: TGTGCCAGCGGGCCCGGGAATCTCATTGAGCAGTTCTTC. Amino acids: CASGPGNLIEQFF.

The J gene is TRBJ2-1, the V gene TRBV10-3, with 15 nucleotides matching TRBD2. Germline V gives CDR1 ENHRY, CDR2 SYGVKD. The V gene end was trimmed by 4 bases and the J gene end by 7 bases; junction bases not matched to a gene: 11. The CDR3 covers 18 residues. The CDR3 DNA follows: TGTGCCATCAGTGCAGTTCGGACTAGCGGGGGGGGCAGAAATGAGCAGTTCTTC. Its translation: CAISAVRTSGGGRNEQFF.

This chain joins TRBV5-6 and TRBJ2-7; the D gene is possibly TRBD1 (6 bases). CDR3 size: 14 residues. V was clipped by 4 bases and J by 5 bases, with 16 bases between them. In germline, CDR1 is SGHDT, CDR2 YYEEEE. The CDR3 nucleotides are TGTGCCAGCAGCCTGATGAGGGGGATCGACGAGCAGTACTTC. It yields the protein CASSLMRGIDEQYF.

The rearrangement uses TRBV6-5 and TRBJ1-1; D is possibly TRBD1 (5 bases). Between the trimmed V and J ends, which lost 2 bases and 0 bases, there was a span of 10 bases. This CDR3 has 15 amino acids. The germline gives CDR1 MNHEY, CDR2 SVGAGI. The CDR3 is CASSYTPGMNTEAFF. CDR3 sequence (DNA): TGTGCCAGCAGTTACACACCAGGGATGAACACTGAAGCTTTCTTT.

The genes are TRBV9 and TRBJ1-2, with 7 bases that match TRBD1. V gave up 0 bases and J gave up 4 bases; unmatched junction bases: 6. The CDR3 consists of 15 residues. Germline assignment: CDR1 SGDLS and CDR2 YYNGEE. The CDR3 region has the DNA TGTGCCAGCAGCGTAGATGGGGGACAGTTCTATGGCTACACCTTC. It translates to CASSVDGGQFYGYTF. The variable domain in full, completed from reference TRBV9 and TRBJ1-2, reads DSGVTQTPKHLITATGQRVTLRCSPRSGDLSVYWYQQSLDQGLQFLIQYYNGEERAKGNILERFSAQQFPDLHSELNLSSLELGDSALYFCASSVDGGQFYGYTFGSGTRLTVV.

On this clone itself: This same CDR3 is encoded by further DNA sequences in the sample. CDR3 in DNA: TGTGCCAGCAGCCCCGGGACAGCGAACACTGAAGCTTTCTTT. It codes for CASSPGTANTEAFF. The J gene is TRBJ1-1, the V gene TRBV9; 7 bases align to TRBD1. This CDR3 spans 14 amino acids. V dropped 4 bases and J dropped 1; count of bases not matched to a gene: 4. From germline, CDR1 is SGDLS and CDR2 YYNGEE.

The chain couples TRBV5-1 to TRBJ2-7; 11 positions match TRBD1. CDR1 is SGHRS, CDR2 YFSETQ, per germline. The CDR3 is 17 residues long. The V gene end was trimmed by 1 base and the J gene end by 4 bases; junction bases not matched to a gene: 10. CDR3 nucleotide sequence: TGCGCCAGCAGCTTGCTCCCGGGACAGGGGGTCGCTTACGAGCAGTACTTC. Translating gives CASSLLPGQGVAYEQYF.

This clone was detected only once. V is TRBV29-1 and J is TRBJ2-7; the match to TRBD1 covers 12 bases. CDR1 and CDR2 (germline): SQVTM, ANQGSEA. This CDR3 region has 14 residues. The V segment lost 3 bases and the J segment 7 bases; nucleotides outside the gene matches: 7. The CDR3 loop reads CSVDTGQGAREQYF. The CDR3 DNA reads TGCAGCGTTGACACGGGACAGGGGGCGAGGGAGCAGTACTTC.

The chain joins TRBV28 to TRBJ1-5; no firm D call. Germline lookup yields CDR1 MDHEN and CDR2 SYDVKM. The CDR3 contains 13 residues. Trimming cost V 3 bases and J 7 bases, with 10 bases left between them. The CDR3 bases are TGTGCCAGCAGTTTGATAGGGTACCAGCCCCAGCATTTT. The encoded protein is CASSLIGYQPQHF.

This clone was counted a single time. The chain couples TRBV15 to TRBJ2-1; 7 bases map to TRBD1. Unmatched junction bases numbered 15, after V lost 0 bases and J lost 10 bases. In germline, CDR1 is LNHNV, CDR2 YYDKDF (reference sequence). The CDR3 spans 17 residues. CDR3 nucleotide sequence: TGTGCCACCAGCAGAGATGGAAGGGACAGAAGTTTGGGAGAGCAGTTCTTC. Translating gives CATSRDGRDRSLGEQFF.

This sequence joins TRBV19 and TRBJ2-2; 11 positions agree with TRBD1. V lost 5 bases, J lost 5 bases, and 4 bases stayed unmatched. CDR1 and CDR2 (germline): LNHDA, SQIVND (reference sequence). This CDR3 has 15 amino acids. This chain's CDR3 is CASSFGQGATGELFF. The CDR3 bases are TGTGCCAGTAGTTTCGGACAGGGGGCGACCGGGGAGCTGTTTTTT.

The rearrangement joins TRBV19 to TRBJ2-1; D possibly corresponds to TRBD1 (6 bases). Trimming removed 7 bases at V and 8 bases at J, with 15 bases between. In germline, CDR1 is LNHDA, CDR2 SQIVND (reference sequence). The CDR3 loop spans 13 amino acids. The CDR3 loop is CASTGQGRDEQFF. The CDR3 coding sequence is TGTGCCAGTACTGGGCAGGGGCGGGATGAGCAGTTCTTC.

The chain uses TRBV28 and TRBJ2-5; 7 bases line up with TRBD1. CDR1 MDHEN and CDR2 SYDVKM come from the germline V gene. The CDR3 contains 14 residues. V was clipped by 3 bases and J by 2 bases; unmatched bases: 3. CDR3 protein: CASSFRQGQETQYF. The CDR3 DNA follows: TGTGCCAGCAGTTTTCGACAGGGTCAAGAGACCCAGTACTTC.

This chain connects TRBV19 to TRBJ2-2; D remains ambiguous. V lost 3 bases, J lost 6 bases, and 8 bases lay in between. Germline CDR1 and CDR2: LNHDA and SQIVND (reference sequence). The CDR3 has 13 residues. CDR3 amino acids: CASSITKPGELFF. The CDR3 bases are TGTGCCAGTAGTATTACGAAGCCCGGGGAGCTGTTTTTT.

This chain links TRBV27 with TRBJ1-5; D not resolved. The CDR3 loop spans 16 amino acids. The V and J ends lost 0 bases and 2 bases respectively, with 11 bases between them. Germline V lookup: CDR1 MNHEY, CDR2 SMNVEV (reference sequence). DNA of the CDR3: TGTGCCAGCAGTTTATCGTTCTTCAATGGCAATCAGCCCCAGCATTTT. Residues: CASSLSFFNGNQPQHF.

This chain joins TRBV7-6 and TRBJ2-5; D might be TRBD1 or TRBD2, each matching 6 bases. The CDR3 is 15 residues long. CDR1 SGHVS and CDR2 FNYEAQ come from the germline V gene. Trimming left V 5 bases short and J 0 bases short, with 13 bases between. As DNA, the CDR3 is TGTGCCAGCAGCGTCCTCCGGGGGCACCAAGAGACCCAGTACTTC. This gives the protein CASSVLRGHQETQYF.

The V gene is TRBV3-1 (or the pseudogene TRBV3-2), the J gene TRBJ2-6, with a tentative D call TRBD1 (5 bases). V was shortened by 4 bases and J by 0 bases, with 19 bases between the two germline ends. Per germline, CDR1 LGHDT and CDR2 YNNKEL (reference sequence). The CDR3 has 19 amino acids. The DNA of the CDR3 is TGTGCCAGCAGCCCCCATGGGCCAGGGTTAAGCTCTGGGGCCAACGTCCTGACTTTC. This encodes CASSPHGPGLSSGANVLTF.

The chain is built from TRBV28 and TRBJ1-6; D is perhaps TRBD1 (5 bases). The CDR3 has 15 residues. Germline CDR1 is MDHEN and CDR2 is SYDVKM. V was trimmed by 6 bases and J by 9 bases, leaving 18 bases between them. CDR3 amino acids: CASSSLGGTPSPLHF. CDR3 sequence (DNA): TGTGCCAGCAGCTCCCTTGGGGGAACCCCTTCACCCCTCCACTTT.

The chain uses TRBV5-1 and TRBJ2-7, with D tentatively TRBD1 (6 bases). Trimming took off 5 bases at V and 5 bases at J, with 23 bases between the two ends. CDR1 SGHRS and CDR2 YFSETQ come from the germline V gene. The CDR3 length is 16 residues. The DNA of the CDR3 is TGCGCCAGCAGTCCTAGCTCGCCAGGGGCCCATGACGAGCAGTACTTC. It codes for CASSPSSPGAHDEQYF.

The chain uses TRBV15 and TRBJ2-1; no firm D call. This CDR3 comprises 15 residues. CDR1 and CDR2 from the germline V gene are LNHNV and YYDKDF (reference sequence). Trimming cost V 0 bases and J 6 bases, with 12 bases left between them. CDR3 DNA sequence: TGTGCCACCAGCAGAGATCAACCGGGTTTCAATGAGCAGTTCTTC. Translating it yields CATSRDQPGFNEQFF.